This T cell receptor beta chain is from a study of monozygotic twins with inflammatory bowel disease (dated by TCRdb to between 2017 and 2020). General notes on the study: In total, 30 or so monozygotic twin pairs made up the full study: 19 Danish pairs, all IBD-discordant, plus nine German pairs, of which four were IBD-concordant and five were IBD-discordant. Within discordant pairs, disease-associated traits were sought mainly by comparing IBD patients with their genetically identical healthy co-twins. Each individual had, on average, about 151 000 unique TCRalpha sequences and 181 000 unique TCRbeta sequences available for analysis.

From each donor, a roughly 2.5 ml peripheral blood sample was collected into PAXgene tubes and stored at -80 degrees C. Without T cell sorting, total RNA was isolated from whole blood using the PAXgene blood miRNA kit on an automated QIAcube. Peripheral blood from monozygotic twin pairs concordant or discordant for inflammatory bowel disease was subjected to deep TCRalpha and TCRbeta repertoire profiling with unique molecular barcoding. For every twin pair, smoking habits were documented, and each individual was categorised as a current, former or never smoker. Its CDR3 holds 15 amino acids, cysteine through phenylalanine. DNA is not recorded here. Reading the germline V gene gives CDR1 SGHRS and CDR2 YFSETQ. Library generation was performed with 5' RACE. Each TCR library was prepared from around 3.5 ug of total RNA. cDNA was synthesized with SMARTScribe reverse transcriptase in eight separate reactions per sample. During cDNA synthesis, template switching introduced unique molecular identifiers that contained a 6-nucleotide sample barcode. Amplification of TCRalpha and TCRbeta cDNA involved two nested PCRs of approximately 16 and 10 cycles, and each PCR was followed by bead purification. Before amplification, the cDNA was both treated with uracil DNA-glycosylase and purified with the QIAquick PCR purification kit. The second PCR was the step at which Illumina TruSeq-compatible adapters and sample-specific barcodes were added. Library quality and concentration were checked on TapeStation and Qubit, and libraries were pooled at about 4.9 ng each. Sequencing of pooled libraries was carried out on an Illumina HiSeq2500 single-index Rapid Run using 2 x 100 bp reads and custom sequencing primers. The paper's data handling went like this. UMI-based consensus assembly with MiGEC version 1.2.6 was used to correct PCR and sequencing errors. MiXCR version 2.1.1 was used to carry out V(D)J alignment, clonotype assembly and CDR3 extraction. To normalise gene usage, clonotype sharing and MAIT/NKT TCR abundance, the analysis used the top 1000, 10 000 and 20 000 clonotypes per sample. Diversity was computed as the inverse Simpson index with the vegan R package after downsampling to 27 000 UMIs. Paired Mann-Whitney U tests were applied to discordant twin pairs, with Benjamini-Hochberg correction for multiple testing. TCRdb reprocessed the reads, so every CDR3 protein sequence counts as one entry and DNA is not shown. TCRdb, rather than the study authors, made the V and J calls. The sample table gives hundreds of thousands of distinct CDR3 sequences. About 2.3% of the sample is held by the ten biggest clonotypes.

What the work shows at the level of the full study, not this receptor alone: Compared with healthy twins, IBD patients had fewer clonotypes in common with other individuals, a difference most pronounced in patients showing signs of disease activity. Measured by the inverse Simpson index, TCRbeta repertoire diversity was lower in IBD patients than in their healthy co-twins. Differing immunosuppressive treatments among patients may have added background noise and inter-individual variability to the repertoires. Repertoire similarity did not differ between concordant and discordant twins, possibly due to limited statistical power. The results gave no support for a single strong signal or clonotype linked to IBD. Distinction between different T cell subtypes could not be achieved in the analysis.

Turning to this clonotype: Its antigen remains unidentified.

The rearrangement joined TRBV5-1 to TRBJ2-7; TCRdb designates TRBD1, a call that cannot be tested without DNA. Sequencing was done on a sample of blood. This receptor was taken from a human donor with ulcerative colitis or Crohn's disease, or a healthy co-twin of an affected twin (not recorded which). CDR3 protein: CASSSTPGETGEQYF.